These 7 T cell receptor beta chains came from one sample sequenced in a study of blood T cell repertoires in COVID-19. The method was immunoSEQ multiplex PCR; TCRdb's version includes in-frame clones alone and lacks a portion of them. The data contain roughly 190,000 clones, about 86% of them seen just once; the ten biggest clones take up approximately 2.5%. Sequences were obtained from peripheral blood. The source is a human donor with acute or convalescent COVID-19. The donor label of this sample is uncertain.

The V and J genes are TRBV4-1 and TRBJ2-5, with TRBD1 matching 8 bases. There are 15 residues in the CDR3. From germline, CDR1 is MGHRA and CDR2 YSYEKL. Germline trimming cut 3 bases from V and 5 bases from J; bases unmatched to any gene: 8. CDR3 amino acids: CASSHRTTGGETQYF. Written as DNA, the CDR3 is TGCGCCAGCAGCCACCGGACCACAGGGGGGGAGACCCAGTACTTC.

This clone has a single count. The chain carries TRBV6-1 and TRBJ2-7; 8 bases align to TRBD2. The trim removed 3 bases at V and 2 bases at J, leaving 15 bases unmatched. Germline CDR1 reads MNHNS; CDR2 reads SASEGT. This CDR3 has 18 amino acids. The DNA of the CDR3 is TGTGCCAGCAGTGACACACCCCCTACTAGCGGCCCTACCTACGAGCAGTACTTC. It is translated as CASSDTPPTSGPTYEQYF.

J is TRBJ2-3 and V is TRBV4-2; 9 bases are shared with TRBD2. Looked up from germline, CDR1 is LGHNA and CDR2 is YNFKEQ. After removal of 1 base from V and 3 bases from J, the junction contained 5 bases not matched to a gene. The CDR3 is 16 amino acids. This chain's CDR3 is CASSQVSTSGTDTQYF. The CDR3 DNA follows: TGTGCCAGCAGCCAAGTTTCGACTAGCGGAACAGATACGCAGTATTTT.

The rearrangement uses TRBV24-1 and TRBJ1-2; D not resolved. The CDR3 sequence is 12 residues long. The germline V gene has CDR1 KGHDR and CDR2 SFDVKD. The CDR3 spells CVNSRVSCGYTF. Written as DNA, the CDR3 is TGTGTCAACTCGCGGGTATCATGCGGCTACACCTTC.

The chain joins TRBV10-2 to TRBJ2-2, with 7 bases matching TRBD1. The length of the CDR3 is 16 residues. The germline V gene encodes CDR1 WSHSY and CDR2 SAAADI. The J segment lost 4 bases and the V segment lost 4 bases, leaving 9 bases of the junction unmatched. CDR3 bases: TGCGCCAGCAGTGGCGACAGGGTAAGATTCACCGGGGAGCTGTTTTTT. Protein: CASSGDRVRFTGELFF.

The CDR3 reads CAWRLTGEIITEAFF. In nucleotides, the CDR3 is TGTGCCTGGAGGCTGACAGGGGAGATTATTACTGAAGCTTTCTTT. This chain links TRBV30 with TRBJ1-1, with 8 bases fitting TRBD1. The J segment lost 5 bases and the V segment lost 3 bases, leaving 11 bases of the junction unmatched. Germline V CDR1 and CDR2: GTSNPN, SVGIG (reference sequence). This CDR3 has 15 residues.

This chain connects TRBV7-9 to TRBJ1-2; D is ambiguous. Per the germline V gene, CDR1 is SEHNR and CDR2 is FQNEAQ (reference sequence). Between the trimmed V and J ends, which lost 5 bases and 5 bases, there was a span of 15 bases. The CDR3 has 14 amino acids. CDR3 nucleotide sequence: TGTGCCAGCAGCCTAACGGGAGCCCTTTATGGCTACACCTTC. Its translation: CASSLTGALYGYTF. The whole variable domain, remainder taken from reference TRBV7-9 and TRBJ1-2, is DTGVSQNPRHKITKRGQNVTFRCDPISEHNRLYWYRQTLGQGPEFLTYFQNEAQLEKSRLLSDRFSAERPKGSFSTLEIQRTEQGDSAMYLCASSLTGALYGYTFGSGTRLTVV.